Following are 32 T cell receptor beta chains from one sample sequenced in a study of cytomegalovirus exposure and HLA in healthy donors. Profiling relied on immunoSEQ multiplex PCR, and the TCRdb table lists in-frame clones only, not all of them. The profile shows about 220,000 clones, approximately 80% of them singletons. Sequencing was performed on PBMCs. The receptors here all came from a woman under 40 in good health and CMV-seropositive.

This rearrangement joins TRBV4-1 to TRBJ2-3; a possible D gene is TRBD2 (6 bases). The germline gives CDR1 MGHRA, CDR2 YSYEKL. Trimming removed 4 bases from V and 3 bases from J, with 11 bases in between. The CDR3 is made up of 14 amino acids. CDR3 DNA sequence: TGCGCCAGCAGCCTTTTCGGGAGAACAGATACGCAGTATTTT. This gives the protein CASSLFGRTDTQYF.

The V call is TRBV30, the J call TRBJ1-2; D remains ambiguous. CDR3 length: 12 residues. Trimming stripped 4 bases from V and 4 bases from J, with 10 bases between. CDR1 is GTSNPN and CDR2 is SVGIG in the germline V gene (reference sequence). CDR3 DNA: TGTGCCTGGAACCCAGGAAGCTATGGCTACACCTTC. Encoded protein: CAWNPGSYGYTF.

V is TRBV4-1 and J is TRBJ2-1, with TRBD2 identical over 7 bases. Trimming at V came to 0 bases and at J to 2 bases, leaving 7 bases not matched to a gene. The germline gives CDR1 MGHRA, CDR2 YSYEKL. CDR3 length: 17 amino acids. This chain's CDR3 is CASSQDKASGAYNEQFF. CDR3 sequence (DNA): TGCGCCAGCAGCCAAGATAAGGCTAGCGGAGCCTACAATGAGCAGTTCTTC.

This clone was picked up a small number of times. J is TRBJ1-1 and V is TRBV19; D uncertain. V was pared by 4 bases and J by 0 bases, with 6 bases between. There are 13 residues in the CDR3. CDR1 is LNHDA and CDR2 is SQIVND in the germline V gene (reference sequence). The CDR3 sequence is CASSTILNTEAFF. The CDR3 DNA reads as TGTGCCAGTAGTACCATATTGAACACTGAAGCTTTCTTT.

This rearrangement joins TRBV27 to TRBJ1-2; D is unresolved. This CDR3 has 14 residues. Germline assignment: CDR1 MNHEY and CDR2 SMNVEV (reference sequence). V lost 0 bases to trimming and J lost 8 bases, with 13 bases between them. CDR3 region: CASSLSSLEGGYTF. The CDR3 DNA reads TGTGCCAGCAGTTTATCAAGTTTGGAGGGCGGCTACACCTTC.

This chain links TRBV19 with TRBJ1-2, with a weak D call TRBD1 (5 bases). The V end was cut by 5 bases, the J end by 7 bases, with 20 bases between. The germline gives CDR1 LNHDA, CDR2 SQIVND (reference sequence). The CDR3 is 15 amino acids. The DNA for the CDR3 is TGTGCCAGTAGTGTTAAGTGGGGACCCCTGAGTGGCTACACCTTC. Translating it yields CASSVKWGPLSGYTF.

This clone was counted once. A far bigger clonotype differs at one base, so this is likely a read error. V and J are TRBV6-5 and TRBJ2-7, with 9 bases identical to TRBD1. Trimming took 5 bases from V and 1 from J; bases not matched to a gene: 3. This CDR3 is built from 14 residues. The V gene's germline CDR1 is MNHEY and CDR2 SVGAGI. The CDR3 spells CASSPTGGSYEQYF. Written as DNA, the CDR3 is TGTGCCAGCAGTCCGACAGGGGGGTCCTACGAGCAGTACTTC.

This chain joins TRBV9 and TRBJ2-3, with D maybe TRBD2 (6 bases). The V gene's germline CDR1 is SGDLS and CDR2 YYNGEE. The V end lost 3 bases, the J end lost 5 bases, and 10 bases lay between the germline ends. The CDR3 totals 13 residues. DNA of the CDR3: TGTGCCAGCAGCGGCGGAGGGGTAGATACGCAGTATTTT. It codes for CASSGGGVDTQYF.

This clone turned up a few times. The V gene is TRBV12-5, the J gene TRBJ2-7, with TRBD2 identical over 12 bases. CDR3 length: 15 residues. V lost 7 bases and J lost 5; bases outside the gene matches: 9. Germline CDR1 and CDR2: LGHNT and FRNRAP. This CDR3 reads CASAPSGRANHEQYF. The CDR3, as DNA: TGTGCTAGTGCCCCTAGCGGGAGGGCCAACCACGAGCAGTACTTC.

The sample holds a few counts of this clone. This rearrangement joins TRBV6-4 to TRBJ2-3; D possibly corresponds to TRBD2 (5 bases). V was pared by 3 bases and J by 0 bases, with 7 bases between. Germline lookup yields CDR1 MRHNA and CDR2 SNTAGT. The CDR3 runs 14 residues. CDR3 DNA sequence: TGTGCCAGCAGTGATGGGAGTAGCACAGATACGCAGTATTTT. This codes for CASSDGSSTDTQYF.

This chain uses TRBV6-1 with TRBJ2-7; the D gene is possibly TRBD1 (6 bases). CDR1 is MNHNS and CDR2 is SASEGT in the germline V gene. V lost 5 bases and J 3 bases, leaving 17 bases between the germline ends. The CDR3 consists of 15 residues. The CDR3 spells CASSSGQEGSYEQYF. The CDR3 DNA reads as TGTGCCAGCAGTTCGGGACAAGAGGGGAGCTACGAGCAGTACTTC.

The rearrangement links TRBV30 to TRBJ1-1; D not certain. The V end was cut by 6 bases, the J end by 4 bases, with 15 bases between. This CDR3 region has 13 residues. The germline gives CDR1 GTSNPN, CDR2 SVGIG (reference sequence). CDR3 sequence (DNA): TGTGCCTGCCCCTCCGAGGTCGGCACTGAAGCTTTCTTT. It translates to CACPSEVGTEAFF. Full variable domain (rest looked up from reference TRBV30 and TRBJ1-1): SQTIHQWPATLVQPVGSPLSLECTVEGTSNPNLYWYRQAAGRGLQLLFYSVGIGQISSEVPQNLSASRPQDRQFILSSKKLLLSDSGFYLCACPSEVGTEAFFGQGTRLTVV.

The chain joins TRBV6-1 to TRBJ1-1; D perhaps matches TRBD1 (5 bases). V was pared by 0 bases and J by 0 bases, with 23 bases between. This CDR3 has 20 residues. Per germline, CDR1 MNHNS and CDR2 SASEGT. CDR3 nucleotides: TGTGCCAGCAGTGAAGCAAGGGGCGGCCGTTACCCAACTATGAACACTGAAGCTTTCTTT. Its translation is CASSEARGGRYPTMNTEAFF.

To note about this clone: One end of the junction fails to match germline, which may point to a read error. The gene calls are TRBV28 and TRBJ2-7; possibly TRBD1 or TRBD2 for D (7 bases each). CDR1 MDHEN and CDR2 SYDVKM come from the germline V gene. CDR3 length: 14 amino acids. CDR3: CVSRVQGGNGEQYF. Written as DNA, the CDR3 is TGTGTCAGCAGAGTTCAGGGGGGGAACGGCGAGCAGTACTTC.

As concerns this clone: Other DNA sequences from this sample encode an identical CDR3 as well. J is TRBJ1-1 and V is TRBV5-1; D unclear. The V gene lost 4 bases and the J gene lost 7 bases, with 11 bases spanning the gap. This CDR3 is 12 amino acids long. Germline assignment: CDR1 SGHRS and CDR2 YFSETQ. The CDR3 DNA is TGCGCCAGCAGCCCGGAGACGGGTGAAGCTTTCTTT. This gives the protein CASSPETGEAFF.

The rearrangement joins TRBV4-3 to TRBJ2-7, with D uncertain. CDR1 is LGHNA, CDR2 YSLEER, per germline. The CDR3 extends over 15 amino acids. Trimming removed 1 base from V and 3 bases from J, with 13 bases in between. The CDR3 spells CASSQGASVNYEQYF. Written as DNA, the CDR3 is TGCGCCAGCAGCCAAGGGGCATCTGTTAACTACGAGCAGTACTTC.

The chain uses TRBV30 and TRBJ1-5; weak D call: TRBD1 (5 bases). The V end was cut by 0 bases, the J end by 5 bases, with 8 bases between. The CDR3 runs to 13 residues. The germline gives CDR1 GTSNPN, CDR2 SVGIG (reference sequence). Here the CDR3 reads CAWSVEGHQPQHF. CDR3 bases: TGTGCCTGGAGTGTTGAGGGGCATCAGCCCCAGCATTTT.

As DNA, the CDR3 is TGTGCCATCGGAAGCAAACGGGAGCAGTACTTC. Protein: CAIGSKREQYF. The chain has TRBV10-3 and TRBJ2-7; D gene unclear. Germline CDR1 ENHRY, CDR2 SYGVKD. The CDR3 contains 11 residues. The V gene lost 8 bases and the J gene lost 7 bases, with 12 bases spanning the gap.

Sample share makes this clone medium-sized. The CDR3 DNA is TGCGCCAGCAGCCAAGAGATAGGGGATCCAGCCGAAGAGCTGTTTTTT. Its protein is CASSQEIGDPAEELFF. The chain couples TRBV4-3 to TRBJ2-2; weak D call: TRBD1 (5 bases). This CDR3 is built from 16 residues. The germline V gene has CDR1 LGHNA and CDR2 YSLEER. Trimming shortened V by 0 bases and J by 11 bases, and 19 bases separated the two germline ends.

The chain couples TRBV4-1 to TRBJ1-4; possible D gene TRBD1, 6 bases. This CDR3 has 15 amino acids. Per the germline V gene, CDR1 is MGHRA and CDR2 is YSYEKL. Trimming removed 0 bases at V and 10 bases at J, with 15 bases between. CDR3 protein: CASSQEGWGAGKLFF. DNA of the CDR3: TGCGCCAGCAGCCAAGAGGGATGGGGGGCCGGAAAACTGTTTTTT.

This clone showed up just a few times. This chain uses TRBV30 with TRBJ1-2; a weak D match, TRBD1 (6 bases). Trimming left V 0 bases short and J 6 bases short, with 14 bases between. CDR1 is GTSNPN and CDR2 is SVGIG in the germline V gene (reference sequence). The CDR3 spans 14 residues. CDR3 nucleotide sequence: TGTGCCTGGAGTGTGTGGCAGGGGAGTGATGGCTACACCTTC. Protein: CAWSVWQGSDGYTF.

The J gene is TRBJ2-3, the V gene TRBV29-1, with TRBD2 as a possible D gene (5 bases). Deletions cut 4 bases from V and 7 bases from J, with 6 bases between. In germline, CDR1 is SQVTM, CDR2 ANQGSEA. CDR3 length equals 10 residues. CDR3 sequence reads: CSVGENTQYF. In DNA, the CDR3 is TGCAGCGTTGGGGAGAATACGCAGTATTTT.

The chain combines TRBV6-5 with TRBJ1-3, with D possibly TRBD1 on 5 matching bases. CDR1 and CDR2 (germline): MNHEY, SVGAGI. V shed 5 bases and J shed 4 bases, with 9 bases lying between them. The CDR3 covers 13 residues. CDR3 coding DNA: TGTGCCAGCAGTAAAGGGACGGGAAACACCATATATTTT. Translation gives CASSKGTGNTIYF.

The CDR3 DNA follows: TGTGCCCACAAACAGGGGGCCTACGAGCAGTACTTC. It translates to CAHKQGAYEQYF. The genes are TRBV30 and TRBJ2-7, with 8 bases aligning to TRBD1. CDR3 length: 12 residues. Germline trimming cut 8 bases from V and 2 bases from J; bases unmatched to any gene: 5. CDR1 is GTSNPN and CDR2 is SVGIG in the germline V gene (reference sequence). Drawing the rest from reference TRBV30 and TRBJ2-7, the complete variable domain is SQTIHQWPATLVQPVGSPLSLECTVEGTSNPNLYWYRQAAGRGLQLLFYSVGIGQISSEVPQNLSASRPQDRQFILSSKKLLLSDSGFYLCAHKQGAYEQYFGPGTRLTVT.

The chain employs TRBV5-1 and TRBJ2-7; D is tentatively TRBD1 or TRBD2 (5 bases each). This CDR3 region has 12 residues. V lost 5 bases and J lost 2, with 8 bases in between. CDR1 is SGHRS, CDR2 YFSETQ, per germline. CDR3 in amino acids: CASRGVTYEQYF. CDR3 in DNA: TGCGCCAGCAGGGGGGTCACCTACGAGCAGTACTTC.

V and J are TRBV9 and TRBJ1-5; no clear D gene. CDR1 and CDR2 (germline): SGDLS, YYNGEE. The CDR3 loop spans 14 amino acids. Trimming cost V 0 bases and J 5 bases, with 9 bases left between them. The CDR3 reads CASSVGRYDQPQHF. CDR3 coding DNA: TGTGCCAGCAGCGTAGGACGGTATGATCAGCCCCAGCATTTT.

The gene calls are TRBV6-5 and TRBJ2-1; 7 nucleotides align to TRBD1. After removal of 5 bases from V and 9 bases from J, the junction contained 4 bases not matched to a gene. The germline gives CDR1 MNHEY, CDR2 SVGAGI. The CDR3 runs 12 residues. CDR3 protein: CASSRGGFEQFF. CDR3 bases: TGTGCCAGCAGTCGAGGGGGCTTTGAGCAGTTCTTC.

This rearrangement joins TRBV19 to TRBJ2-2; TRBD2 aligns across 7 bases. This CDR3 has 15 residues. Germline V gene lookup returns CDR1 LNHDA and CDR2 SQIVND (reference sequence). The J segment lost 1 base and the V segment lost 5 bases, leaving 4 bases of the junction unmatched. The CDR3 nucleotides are TGTGCCAGTAGTTCGGCTAGCGGGAACACCGGGGAGCTGTTTTTT. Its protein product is CASSSASGNTGELFF.

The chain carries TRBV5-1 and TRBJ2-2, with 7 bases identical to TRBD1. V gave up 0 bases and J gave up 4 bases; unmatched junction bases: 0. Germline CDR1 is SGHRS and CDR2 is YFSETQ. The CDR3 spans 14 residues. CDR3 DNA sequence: TGCGCCAGCAGCTTGGGGGACAGCACCGGGGAGCTGTTTTTT. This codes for CASSLGDSTGELFF.

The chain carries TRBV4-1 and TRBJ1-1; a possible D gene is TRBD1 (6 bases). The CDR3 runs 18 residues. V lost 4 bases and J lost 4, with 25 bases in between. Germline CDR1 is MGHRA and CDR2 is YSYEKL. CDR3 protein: CASSPAGVVDEFVTEAFF. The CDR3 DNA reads TGCGCCAGCAGCCCCGCAGGGGTAGTGGATGAATTCGTCACTGAAGCTTTCTTT.

CDR3 in DNA: TGTGCCATCAGTGAGGAGGGTCCTCAGCCCCAGCATTTT. Translated, it gives CAISEEGPQPQHF. J is TRBJ1-5 and V is TRBV10-3, with unresolved D. Trimming left V 2 bases short and J 6 bases short, with 8 bases between. Germline assignment: CDR1 ENHRY and CDR2 SYGVKD. CDR3 size: 13 residues.

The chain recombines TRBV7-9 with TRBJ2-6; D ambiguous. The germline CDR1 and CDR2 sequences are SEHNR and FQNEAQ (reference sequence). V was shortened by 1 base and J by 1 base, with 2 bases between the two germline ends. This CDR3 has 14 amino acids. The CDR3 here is CASSLESGANVLTF. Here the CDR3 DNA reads TGTGCCAGCAGCTTAGAATCTGGGGCCAACGTCCTGACTTTC.